This TCR beta chain stems from a study of CD8+CD57+ T cells in acquired aplastic anemia. It was genomic DNA that served as the template for profiling TCR beta VDJ and CDR3. Using its own MiXCR run on the reads, TCRdb lists one record per CDR3 protein. The table shows hundreds of thousands of distinct CDR3 sequences, with 65% to 80% occurring only once. The CDR3 loop spans 16 amino acids. CDR1 and CDR2 (germline): LNHNV, YYDKDF (reference sequence). As to this clonotype: The junction shows a germline mismatch at one end, possibly a read error.

The material sequenced was sorted CD4+, CD8+, or CD8+CD57+ T cells (not recorded which) from PBMCs. This TCR was sampled from a human donor in good health, serving as a control. The chain carries TRBV15 and TRBJ1-6, with D hard to call. The CDR3 nucleotides are TGTGCCACCAGCAGAGTACCTAGCCTCATGAACAATGAGCAGCACTTC. Translated, it gives CATSRVPSLMNNEQHF. Drawing the rest from reference TRBV15 and TRBJ1-6, the complete variable domain is DAMVIQNPRYQVTQFGKPVTLSCSQTLNHNVMYWYQQKSSQAPKLLFHYYDKDFNNEADTPDNFQSRRPNTSFCFLDIRSPGLGDTAMYLCATSRVPSLMNNEQHFGNGTRLTVT.